These 10 T cell receptor beta chains share one sample of origin, sequenced in a study of T cell responses to AZD1222 COVID-19 vaccine. Method: immunoSEQ multiplex PCR; TCRdb's copy keeps in-frame clones and lacks some. The sample lists roughly 110,000 clones; more than 65% were seen once. The specimen was peripheral blood, collected on day 0 of AZD1222 vaccination. All receptors derive from an adult in good health.

This clone turned up a few times. CDR3 nucleotides: TGTGCCAGCGGGGGACAGATGAACACTGAAGCTTTCTTT. It yields the protein CASGGQMNTEAFF. The rearrangement joins TRBV7-9 to TRBJ1-1; TRBD1 matches at 7 bases. The germline V gene has CDR1 SEHNR and CDR2 FQNEAQ (reference sequence). The CDR3 runs to 13 residues. Losses at the gene ends were 8 bases for V and 0 bases for J; bases not matched to a gene: 3.

The J gene is TRBJ1-2, the V gene TRBV21-1; TRBD1 is taken as the D call from the table, unchecked against the DNA. TRBV21-1 is designated a pseudogene. The CDR3 extends over 14 amino acids. The CDR3 here is CASTIPGQNYGYTF. The CDR3 DNA reads as TGTGCCAGCACCATTCCGGGACAGAACTATGGCTACACCTTC.

The V gene is TRBV9, the J gene TRBJ2-1; either TRBD1 or TRBD2 may fit D (5 bases each). CDR3 length: 15 amino acids. V gave up 1 base and J gave up 7 bases, with 15 bases separating them. Germline V gene sequence: CDR1 SGDLS, CDR2 YYNGEE. The CDR3 is CASSVTGARENEQFF. CDR3 nucleotide sequence: TGTGCCAGCAGCGTAACAGGCGCACGGGAAAATGAGCAGTTCTTC.

The V gene is TRBV6-5, the J gene TRBJ1-2, with D possibly matching TRBD1 (6 bases). V gave up 0 bases and J gave up 0 bases, with 8 bases separating them. The germline CDR1 and CDR2 sequences are MNHEY and SVGAGI. CDR3 length: 15 amino acids. The CDR3 DNA follows: TGTGCCAGCAGTTACTCCCAGGGGTCTAACTATGGCTACACCTTC. Amino acids: CASSYSQGSNYGYTF.

This clone was detected only a few times. In nucleotides, the CDR3 is TGTGCCAGTAGTATCGTCCTAGCGGGGGGCGGGGAGCAGTACTTC. It codes for CASSIVLAGGGEQYF. The chain links TRBV19 to TRBJ2-7; TRBD2 agrees at 11 bases. The CDR3 consists of 15 residues. V was pared by 3 bases and J by 7 bases, with 8 bases of the junction left unmatched. Per the germline V gene, CDR1 is LNHDA and CDR2 is SQIVND (reference sequence).

The chain carries TRBV9 and TRBJ2-5; D is unresolved. CDR3 length: 17 amino acids. Germline CDR1 reads SGDLS; CDR2 reads YYNGEE. V shed 0 bases and J shed 1 base, with 16 bases lying between them. CDR3 sequence: CASSVGLYETTQETQYF. The CDR3 DNA follows: TGTGCCAGCAGCGTAGGGTTATATGAGACGACCCAAGAGACCCAGTACTTC.

The gene calls are TRBV27 and TRBJ2-3; possibly TRBD2 for D (6 bases). The V and J ends lost 6 bases and 4 bases respectively, with 14 bases between them. The CDR3 length is 14 residues. From germline, CDR1 is MNHEY and CDR2 SMNVEV (reference sequence). As DNA, the CDR3 is TGTGCCAGCAGCAAACCTGGGACTCCAGATACGCAGTATTTT. Translated, it gives CASSKPGTPDTQYF.

The rearrangement uses TRBV18 and TRBJ2-5; no clear D gene. The germline CDR1 and CDR2 sequences are KGHSH and LQKENI. Trimming shortened V by 3 bases and J by 3 bases, and 5 bases separated the two germline ends. CDR3 length equals 12 residues. The CDR3 nucleotides read TGTGCCAGCTCACCCCGAGAAGAGACCCAGTACTTC. Protein: CASSPREETQYF.

The chain is built from TRBV7-2 and TRBJ1-5; D gene uncertain. Germline V gives CDR1 SGHTA, CDR2 FQGNSA. This CDR3 has 13 amino acids. V was cut by 0 bases and J by 4 bases, with 4 bases left in between. CDR3 protein: CASSLAQNQPQHF. CDR3 coding DNA: TGTGCCAGCAGCTTAGCACAGAATCAGCCCCAGCATTTT.

This clone was picked up one time. The chain links TRBV4-2 to TRBJ2-2; a possible D gene is TRBD1 (7 bases). V lost 0 bases, J lost 4 bases, and 15 bases lay in between. The CDR3 consists of 17 residues. CDR1 and CDR2 (germline): LGHNA, YNFKEQ. The CDR3 DNA follows: TGTGCCAGCAGCCAAGATAGGAGACAGGGAGGCACCGGGGAGCTGTTTTTT. Translating gives CASSQDRRQGGTGELFF.